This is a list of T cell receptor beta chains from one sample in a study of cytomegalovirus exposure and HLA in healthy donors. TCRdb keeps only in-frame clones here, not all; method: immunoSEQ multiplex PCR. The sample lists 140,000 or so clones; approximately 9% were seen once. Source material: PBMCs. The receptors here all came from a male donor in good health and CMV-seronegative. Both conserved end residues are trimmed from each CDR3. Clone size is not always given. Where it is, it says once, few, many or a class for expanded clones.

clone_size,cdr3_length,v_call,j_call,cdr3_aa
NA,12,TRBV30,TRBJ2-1,AWMGALAYNEQF
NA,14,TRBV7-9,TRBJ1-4,ASSAVRGGGWEKLF
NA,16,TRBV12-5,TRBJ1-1,ASGLLQEGQGPNTEAF
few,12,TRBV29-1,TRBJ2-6,SVDGGSGANVLT
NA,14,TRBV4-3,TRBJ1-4,ASSQVGQGLYEKLF
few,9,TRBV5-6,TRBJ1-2,ASTTGIQVV
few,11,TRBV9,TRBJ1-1,ASSVWQNTEAF
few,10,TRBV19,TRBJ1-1,ASSAGGPEAF
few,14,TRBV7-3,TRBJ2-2,ASSAGQGTNTGELF
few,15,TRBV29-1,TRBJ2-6,SVQLSRVSSGANVLT
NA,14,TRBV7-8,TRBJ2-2,ASSLGQENPKGELF
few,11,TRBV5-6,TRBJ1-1,ASSLWPRSEAF
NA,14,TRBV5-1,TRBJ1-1,ASSGGAYSGGTEAF
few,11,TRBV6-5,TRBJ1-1,ASSLVPTHEAF
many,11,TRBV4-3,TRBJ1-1,ASSRTGNTEAF
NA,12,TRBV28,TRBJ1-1,ASSTDREGTEAF
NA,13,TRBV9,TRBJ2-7,ASSVGASGHYEQY
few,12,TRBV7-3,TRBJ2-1,ASSDSGAANEQF
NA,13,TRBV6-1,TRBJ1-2,ASRDGTGGGYGYT
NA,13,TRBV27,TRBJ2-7,ASSRGTSGAYEQY
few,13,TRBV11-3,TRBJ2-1,ASSLEGAPLNEQF
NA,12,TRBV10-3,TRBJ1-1,AISGGEVNTEAF
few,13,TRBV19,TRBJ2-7,ASSITSGPSYEQY
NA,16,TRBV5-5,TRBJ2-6,ASTIYRGPNSGANVLT
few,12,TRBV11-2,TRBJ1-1,ASSLSPSEGEAF
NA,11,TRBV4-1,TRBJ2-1,ASSLLVRGEQF
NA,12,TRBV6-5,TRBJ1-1,ASSSGALNTEAF
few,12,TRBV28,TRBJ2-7,ASSLSGGINEQY
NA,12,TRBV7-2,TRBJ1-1,ASSPRHMNTEAF
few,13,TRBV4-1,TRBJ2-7,ASSERQGGAYEQY
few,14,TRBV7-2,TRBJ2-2,ASSLFGLGDTGELF
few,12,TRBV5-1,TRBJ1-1,ASSWTGTGTEAF
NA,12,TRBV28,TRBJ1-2,ASSPPEGAYGYT
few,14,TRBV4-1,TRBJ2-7,ASSQEGLAGYYEQY
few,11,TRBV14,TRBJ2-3,ASSQSRGQAQY
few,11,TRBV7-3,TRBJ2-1,ASSFPSRNEQF
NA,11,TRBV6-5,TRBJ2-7,ASSLDNSYEQY
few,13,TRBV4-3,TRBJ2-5,ASSQDPTYQETQY
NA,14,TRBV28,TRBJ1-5,ASSPGDRGSNQPQN
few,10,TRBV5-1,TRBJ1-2,ASSPGVFGYT
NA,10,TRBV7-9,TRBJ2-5,ASSFDGETQY
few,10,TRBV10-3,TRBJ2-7,AISGDSYEQY
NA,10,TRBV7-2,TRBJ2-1,ASSVTNNEQF
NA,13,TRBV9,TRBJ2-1,ASSVEGTLHNEQF
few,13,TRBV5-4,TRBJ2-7,ASSLEQGILYEQY
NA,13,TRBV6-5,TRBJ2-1,ASSSTGGGHNEQF
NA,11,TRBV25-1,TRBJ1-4,ASSSRTGEKLF
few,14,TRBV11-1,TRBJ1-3,ASSRGQGDSGNTIY
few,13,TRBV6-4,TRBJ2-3,ASRKGLALSDTQY
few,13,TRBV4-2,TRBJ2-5,ASSEGLAGVETQY
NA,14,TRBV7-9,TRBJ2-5,ASSSPPTGKEETQY
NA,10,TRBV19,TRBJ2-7,ASSTRGNEQY
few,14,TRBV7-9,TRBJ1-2,ASSLDQGQPRGGYT
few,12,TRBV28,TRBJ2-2,ASRDRGNTGELF
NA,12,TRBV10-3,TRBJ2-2,AIRIAGTTGELF
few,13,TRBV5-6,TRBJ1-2,ASSLGDRDNYGYT
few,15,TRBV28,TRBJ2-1,ASSPVPRGALNNEQF
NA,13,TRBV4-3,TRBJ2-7,ASSQDWGGSYEQY
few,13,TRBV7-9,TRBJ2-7,ASSLAPSLTDEQY